The 6 T cell receptor beta chains below all came from one sample that was sequenced in a study of post-analysis software for immune sequencing data. The study, taken as a whole, reports: The study found TRBV5-6, TRBV5-1 and TRBV20-1 among about 5 TRBV segments more frequent in patients than controls.

Included in the TCR beta cDNA libraries were unique molecular identifiers. One entry per CDR3 protein, called by TCRdb with MiXCR from the PCR reads. The sample lists roughly 700,000 distinct CDR3 sequences, just under 30% occurring once. For these receptors, no antigen is known. The sequenced sample consisted of blood. These receptors came from a girl aged 10-17 years with multiple sclerosis.

The chain links TRBV29-1 to TRBJ2-1; 7 nucleotides line up with TRBD1. This CDR3 is 11 amino acids long. Germline lookup yields CDR1 SQVTM and CDR2 ANQGSEA. V gave up 7 bases and J gave up 8 bases; unmatched junction bases: 5. The CDR3 coding sequence is TGCAGCGCGAACAGGGGTTATGAGCAGTTCTTC. Its translation: CSANRGYEQFF.

This chain connects TRBV29-1 to TRBJ2-2; D is unresolved. The germline gives CDR1 SQVTM, CDR2 ANQGSEA. V gave up 4 bases and J gave up 1 base, with 7 bases separating them. The CDR3 covers 13 residues. Here the CDR3 DNA reads TGCAGCGTTGTAGGCCAGAACACCGGGGAGCTGTTTTTT. Its translation is CSVVGQNTGELFF.

The chain recombines TRBV7-2 with TRBJ2-1; D ambiguous. V was pared by 5 bases and J by 5 bases, with 10 bases between. CDR3 size: 13 residues. Germline V gene sequence: CDR1 SGHTA, CDR2 FQGNSA. The CDR3 DNA is TGTGCCAGCAGCACCCGGATAGACAATGAGCAGTTCTTC. Its protein product is CASSTRIDNEQFF.

In its sample, this clonotype was seen a few times. This chain connects TRBV10-2 to TRBJ1-1, with 7 bases lining up with TRBD1. CDR3 length: 11 amino acids. CDR1 is WSHSY and CDR2 is SAAADI in the germline V gene. J lost 7 bases, V lost 6 bases, and 2 bases had no gene match. CDR3 region: CASSRGDEAFF. For the CDR3, the DNA is TGCGCCAGCAGCAGGGGGGATGAAGCTTTCTTT.

This sequence joins TRBV12-3 or TRBV12-4 and TRBJ2-3; D is unclear. The V gene lost 6 bases and the J gene lost 3 bases, with 16 bases spanning the gap. CDR3 length equals 15 residues. The CDR3 sequence: CASSPRWGWTDTQYF. The CDR3 DNA reads TGTGCCAGCAGCCCCCGGTGGGGTTGGACAGATACGCAGTATTTT.

This clonotype was found a few times. The CDR3 DNA follows: TGTGCCAGCAGCCGCAAGCGGGGGGGATCCAAAAACATTCAGTACTTC. It specifies CASSRKRGGSKNIQYF. The chain is built from TRBV3-1 and TRBJ2-4; 10 bases match TRBD2. J lost 2 bases, V lost 4 bases, and 5 bases had no gene match. Looked up from germline, CDR1 is LGHDT and CDR2 is YNNKEL (reference sequence). The CDR3 is made up of 16 amino acids.